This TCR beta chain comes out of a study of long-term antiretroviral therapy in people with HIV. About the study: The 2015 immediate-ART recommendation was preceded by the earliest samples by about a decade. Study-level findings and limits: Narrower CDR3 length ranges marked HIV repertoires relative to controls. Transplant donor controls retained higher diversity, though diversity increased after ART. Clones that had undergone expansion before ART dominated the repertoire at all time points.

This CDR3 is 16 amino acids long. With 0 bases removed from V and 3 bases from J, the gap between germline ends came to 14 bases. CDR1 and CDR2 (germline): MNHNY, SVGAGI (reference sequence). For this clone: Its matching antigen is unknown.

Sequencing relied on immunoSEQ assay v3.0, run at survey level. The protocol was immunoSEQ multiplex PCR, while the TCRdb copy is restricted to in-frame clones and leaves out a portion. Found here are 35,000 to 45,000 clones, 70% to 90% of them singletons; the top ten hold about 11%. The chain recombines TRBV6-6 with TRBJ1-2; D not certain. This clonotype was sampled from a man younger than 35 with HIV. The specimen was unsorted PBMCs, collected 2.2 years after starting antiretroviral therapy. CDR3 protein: CASSYSPDGSYYGYTF. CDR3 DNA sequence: TGTGCCAGCAGTTACTCCCCCGACGGATCTTACTATGGCTACACCTTC.